This passage covers 11 T cell receptor beta chains from one sample sequenced in a study of CD8 T cells in ankylosing spondylitis. Findings and caveats of the study: Within ankylosing spondylitis blood, a TCR beta motif made up of roughly eight highly homologous variants appeared to be characteristic.

These receptors' antigens are unknown. In TCRdb, the 5' RACE reads were re-called with MiXCR into one record per CDR3 protein. The data hold around 440,000 distinct CDR3 sequences, with about a sixth observed a single time. Sequenced sample: blood, either unsorted or a sorted T cell fraction (not recorded which). The receptor source for this set is a male donor with ankylosing spondylitis.

This sequence joins TRBV5-6 and TRBJ2-1; 13 nucleotides line up with TRBD2. CDR1 SGHDT and CDR2 YYEEEE come from the germline V gene. With V trimmed by 7 bases and J by 3 bases, 19 bases remained unmatched. The CDR3 has 20 residues. The CDR3 sequence: CASGPRTSGGPPPGYNEQFF. The CDR3 DNA is TGTGCCAGCGGCCCCAGGACTAGCGGGGGTCCCCCCCCGGGCTACAATGAGCAGTTCTTC.

The chain joins TRBV4-1 to TRBJ1-5; a possible D gene is TRBD1 (6 bases). The length of the CDR3 is 16 residues. V was trimmed by 4 bases and J by 5 bases, leaving 18 bases between them. Germline lookup yields CDR1 MGHRA and CDR2 YSYEKL. CDR3 sequence: CASSRGGVLRDQPQHF. DNA of the CDR3: TGCGCCAGCAGCCGGGGGGGCGTACTTAGGGATCAGCCCCAGCATTTT.

The CDR3 loop reads CASSPGQGGNSPLHF. The CDR3 coding sequence is TGTGCCAGCAGCCCGGGACAGGGTGGGAATTCACCCCTCCACTTT. The rearrangement links TRBV7-9 to TRBJ1-6, with TRBD1 matching 9 bases. V lost 5 bases to trimming and J lost 7 bases; unmatched junction nucleotides: 6. CDR3 length: 15 amino acids. The germline V gene has CDR1 SEHNR and CDR2 FQNEAQ (reference sequence).

In its sample, this clonotype was seen a few times. The gene calls are TRBV5-1 and TRBJ1-2, with a tentative D call TRBD1 (5 bases). Germline CDR1 and CDR2: SGHRS and YFSETQ. This CDR3 has 14 residues. Trimming left V 3 bases short and J 8 bases short, with 17 bases between. This CDR3 is CASSWGDGAGGYTF. In DNA, the CDR3 is TGCGCCAGCAGCTGGGGGGACGGCGCGGGAGGCTACACCTTC.

This clonotype appeared a few times. The gene calls are TRBV5-1 and TRBJ2-7, with D maybe TRBD1 (5 bases). Germline lookup yields CDR1 SGHRS and CDR2 YFSETQ. This CDR3 comprises 13 residues. Trimming left V 1 base short and J 6 bases short, with 11 bases between. The CDR3 region has the DNA TGCGCCAGCAGCTTGAATCGACAGCTCGAGCAGTACTTC. Translating it yields CASSLNRQLEQYF. The whole variable domain, filled in from reference TRBV5-1 and TRBJ2-7, reads KAGVTQTPRYLIKTRGQQVTLSCSPISGHRSVSWYQQTPGQGLQFLFEYFSETQRNKGNFPGRFSGRQFSNSRSEMNVSTLELGDSALYLCASSLNRQLEQYFGPGTRLTVT.

The chain couples TRBV7-6 to TRBJ2-3; TRBD1 matches at 8 bases. Germline values: CDR1 SGHVS, CDR2 FNYEAQ. Germline trimming cut 5 bases from V and 0 bases from J; bases unmatched to any gene: 7. The CDR3 consists of 16 residues. The CDR3 region has the DNA TGTGCCAGCAGCCCAGACAGGGGCTCTAGCACAGATACGCAGTATTTT. Protein product: CASSPDRGSSTDTQYF.

Here the CDR3 DNA reads TGCAGTGCTAGAGATATGGGATCCGAAAAACTGTTTTTT. Encoded protein: CSARDMGSEKLFF. This chain links TRBV20-1 with TRBJ1-4; D not resolved. The germline V and J ends were trimmed by 0 bases and 8 bases, with 10 bases remaining between them. The CDR3 loop spans 13 amino acids. Germline CDR1 is DFQATT and CDR2 is SNEGSKA (reference sequence).

This chain uses TRBV5-1 with TRBJ1-6; 7 bases match TRBD1. V was clipped by 8 bases and J by 7 bases; unmatched bases: 12. CDR3 length equals 15 residues. Germline loops: CDR1 SGHRS, CDR2 YFSETQ. CDR3 residues: CASRNRQGENSPLHF. The CDR3 coding sequence is TGCGCCAGTCGAAACCGACAGGGAGAGAATTCACCCCTCCACTTT.

This chain connects TRBV3-1 to TRBJ2-5; 9 bases align to TRBD1. Germline CDR1 reads LGHDT; CDR2 reads YNNKEL (reference sequence). The CDR3 totals 14 residues. V dropped 3 bases and J dropped 2; count of bases not matched to a gene: 1. For the CDR3, the DNA is TGTGCCAGCAGCCAGGGGACAGGGCAAGAGACCCAGTACTTC. Protein sequence: CASSQGTGQETQYF.

This clonotype has only a few counts. The chain employs TRBV20-1 and TRBJ2-7; D is ambiguous. V shed 3 bases and J shed 2 bases, with 14 bases lying between them. Looked up from germline, CDR1 is DFQATT and CDR2 is SNEGSKA (reference sequence). This CDR3 has 14 amino acids. CDR3 in amino acids: CSASARSPPYEQYF. The CDR3 DNA reads TGCAGTGCTAGTGCTAGAAGCCCGCCCTACGAGCAGTACTTC.

This clonotype was counted only a few times. The chain couples TRBV7-9 to TRBJ2-1; 15 nucleotides align to TRBD2. This CDR3 contains 16 residues. With V trimmed by 7 bases and J by 10 bases, 11 bases remained unmatched. Germline CDR1 and CDR2: SEHNR and FQNEAQ (reference sequence). In nucleotides, the CDR3 is TGTGCCAGCACCCTAGGACTAGCGGGGGGGCAGAGGGAGCAGTTCTTC. This translates into CASTLGLAGGQREQFF.